The TCR beta chain described here comes from a study of T cells in Graves' hyperthyroidism and ophthalmopathy. This CDR3 has 16 residues. V was cut by 5 bases and J by 0 bases, with 17 bases left in between. Germline V gene sequence: CDR1 SEHNR, CDR2 FQNEAQ (reference sequence). Hyperthyroidism, newly diagnosed and lasting under 2 months, affected patients aged 18 to 65. Uncontrolled infection, other autoimmune disease, pregnancy and lactation each barred patients from inclusion. This clonotype was seen a few times. Its antigen is unknown. Study-level points and caveats: The majority of expanded thyroid clonotypes above 0.001 also appeared in blood. Progression to ophthalmopathy was predicted a median of 6.5 months early.

RNA transcripts gave rise to amplified TCR beta CDR3 regions. With the HTBI primer set, the TCR CDR3 went through a first round of RT-PCR. TCRdb ran MiXCR on the multiplex PCR reads and lists one entry per CDR3 protein. The table has about 690,000 distinct CDR3 sequences, 15% to 20% seen once. This receptor was taken from a man aged 45-65 years with Graves' hyperthyroidism. Material: blood. The chain uses TRBV7-9 and TRBJ2-7, with D perhaps TRBD1 or TRBD2 (5 bases each). DNA for the CDR3: TGTGCCAGCAGCCCATCCGGGACCAGGAGCTCCTACGAGCAGTACTTC. It encodes CASSPSGTRSSYEQYF.